This T cell receptor beta chain was retrieved from a study of Ad26.COV2.S vaccination and SARS-CoV-2 variants. This CDR3 spans 16 amino acids. Unmatched junction bases numbered 6, after V lost 2 bases and J lost 1 base. Germline CDR1 SGHRS, CDR2 YFSETQ. The sample's treatment: 19 received Ad26.COV2.S at low or high dose, single or two shots; 5 received placebo; per-sample allocation not given. Following the first vaccine or placebo injection, samples were taken on day 63. This table comes from immunoSEQ multiplex PCR, and its TCRdb copy is limited to in-frame clones, with some not included. The sample lists some 290,000 clones; around 81% were seen once.

The chain uses TRBV5-1 and TRBJ2-7, with 10 bases that match TRBD2. Specimen: peripheral blood, collected in a trial of Ad26.COV2.S vaccine versus placebo. This sequence was found in a person aged 18-60 years who received the Ad26.COV2.S COVID-19 vaccine or a placebo. The CDR3, as DNA: TGCGCCAGCAGCTTTGGTAGCGGGGGGTTTTCCTACGAGCAGTACTTC. Translating it yields CASSFGSGGFSYEQYF.